The source of this T cell receptor (beta chain) is a study of cytomegalovirus exposure and HLA in healthy donors. Trimming cost V 6 bases and J 7 bases; bases outside gene matches: 8. From germline, CDR1 is MDHEN and CDR2 SYDVKM. The length of the CDR3 is 15 residues. A multiplex PCR was run with 60 Vbeta primers and 13 Jbeta primers. Only in-frame clones appear in the TCRdb table, and some are missing; sequencing was by immunoSEQ multiplex PCR. The table lists some 74,000 clones, about 78% of them singletons, with 1.1% in the top ten. This sequence joins TRBV28 and TRBJ2-1; TRBD2 agrees at 11 bases. The sequenced sample consisted of PBMCs. The clonotype comes from a male donor in good health and CMV-seronegative. The CDR3 coding sequence is TGTGCCAGCAGCCCCACTAGCGGGGGAAGGAATGAGCAGTTCTTC. It translates to CASSPTSGGRNEQFF.